This record covers a single T cell receptor (beta chain). Per the original data handling: Estimation of nucleated cell counts relied on the amplification of reference gene primers. Only in-frame clones appear in the TCRdb table, and some are missing; sequencing was by immunoSEQ multiplex PCR. D and trimming come from the DNA, and the V and J calls and clone size come from that table. The sample lists hundreds of thousands of clones, about 83% occurring once. Those enrolled in Seattle joined during active infection and were followed longitudinally afterward. This sample was included in a study of blood T cell repertoires in COVID-19. Study-level information: The study drew acute and convalescent COVID-19 samples from the United States, Italy and Spain.

There are 17 residues in the CDR3. V dropped 4 bases and J dropped 4; count of bases not matched to a gene: 7. Germline V gene lookup returns CDR1 LNHDA and CDR2 SQIVND (reference sequence). V gene TRBV19 combines with J gene TRBJ2-1; TRBD2 matches at 13 bases. This clonotype originated in a woman between 25 and 40 years old with COVID-19, enrolled during active disease. The sequencing input was peripheral blood. The CDR3 loop is CASSTTGTSGVYNEQFF. Written as DNA, the CDR3 is TGTGCCAGTAGTACGACCGGGACTAGCGGGGTATACAATGAGCAGTTCTTC.